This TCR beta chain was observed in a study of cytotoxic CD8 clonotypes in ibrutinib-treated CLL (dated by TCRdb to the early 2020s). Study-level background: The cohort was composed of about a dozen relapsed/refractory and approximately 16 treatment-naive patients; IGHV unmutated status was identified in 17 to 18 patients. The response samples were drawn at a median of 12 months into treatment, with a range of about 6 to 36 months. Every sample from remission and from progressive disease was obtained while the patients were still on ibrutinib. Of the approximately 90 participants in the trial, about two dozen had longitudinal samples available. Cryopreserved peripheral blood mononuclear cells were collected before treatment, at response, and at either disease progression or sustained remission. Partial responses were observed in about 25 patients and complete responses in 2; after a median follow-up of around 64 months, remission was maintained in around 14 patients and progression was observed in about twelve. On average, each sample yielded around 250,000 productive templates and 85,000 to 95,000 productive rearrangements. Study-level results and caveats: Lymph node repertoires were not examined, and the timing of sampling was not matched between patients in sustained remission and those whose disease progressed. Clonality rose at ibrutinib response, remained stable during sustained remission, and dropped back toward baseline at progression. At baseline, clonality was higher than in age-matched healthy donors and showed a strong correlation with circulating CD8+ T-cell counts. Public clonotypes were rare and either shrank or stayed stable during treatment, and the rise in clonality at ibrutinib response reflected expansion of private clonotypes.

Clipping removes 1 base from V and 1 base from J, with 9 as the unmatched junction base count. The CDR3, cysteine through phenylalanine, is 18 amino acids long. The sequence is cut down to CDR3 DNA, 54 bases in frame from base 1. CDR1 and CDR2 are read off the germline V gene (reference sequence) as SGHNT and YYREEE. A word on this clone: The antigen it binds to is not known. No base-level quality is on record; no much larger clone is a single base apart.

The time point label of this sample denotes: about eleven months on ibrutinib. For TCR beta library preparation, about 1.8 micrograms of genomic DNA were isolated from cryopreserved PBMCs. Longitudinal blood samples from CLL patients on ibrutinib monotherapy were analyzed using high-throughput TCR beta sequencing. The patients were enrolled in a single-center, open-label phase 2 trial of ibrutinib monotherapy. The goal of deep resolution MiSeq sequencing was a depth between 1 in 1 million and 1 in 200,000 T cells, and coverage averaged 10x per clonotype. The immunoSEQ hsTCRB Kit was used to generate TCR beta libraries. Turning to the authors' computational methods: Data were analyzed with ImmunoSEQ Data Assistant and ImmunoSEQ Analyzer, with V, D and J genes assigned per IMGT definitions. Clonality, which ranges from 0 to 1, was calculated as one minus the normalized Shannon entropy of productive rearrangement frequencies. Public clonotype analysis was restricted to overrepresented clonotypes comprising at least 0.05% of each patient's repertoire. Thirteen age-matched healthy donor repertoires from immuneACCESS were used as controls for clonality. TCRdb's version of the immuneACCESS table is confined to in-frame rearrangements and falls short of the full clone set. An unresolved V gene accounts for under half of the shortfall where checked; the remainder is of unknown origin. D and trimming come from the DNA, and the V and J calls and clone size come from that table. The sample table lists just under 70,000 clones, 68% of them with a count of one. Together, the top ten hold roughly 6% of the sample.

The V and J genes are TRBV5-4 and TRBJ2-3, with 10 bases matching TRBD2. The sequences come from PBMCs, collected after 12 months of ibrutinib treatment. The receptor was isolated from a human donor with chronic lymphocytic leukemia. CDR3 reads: CASSLRGSGGWGTDTQYF. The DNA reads TGTGCCAGCAGCTTGCGTGGTAGCGGGGGGTGGGGCACAGATACGCAGTATTTT.